This T cell receptor beta chain was found in a study of T cells in Graves' hyperthyroidism and ophthalmopathy. Study results and limitations: Most clonotypes expanded in the thyroid (above 0.001) were also present in blood.

The patients, who ranged from 18 to 65 in age, presented with newly diagnosed hyperthyroidism lasting under 2 months. The CDR3 is made up of 16 amino acids. J gave up 5 bases and V 6 bases, and 9 bases lay outside the gene matches. Germline V gives CDR1 WNHNN, CDR2 SYGVQD (reference sequence). TCR beta CDR3 region amplification was performed from RNA transcripts. First-round RT-PCR targeting the TCR CDR3 was performed with the HTBI primer set. One entry per CDR3 protein results from TCRdb running MiXCR on the multiplex PCR reads. The sample has fewer than 600,000 distinct CDR3 sequences, approximately 15% seen once. This clonotype was seen ten or more times. What it recognizes is unknown.

The sequenced sample was blood. The chain links TRBV10-1 to TRBJ2-1; 11 nucleotides align to TRBD2. The source of this sequence is a woman aged 40-49 years with Graves' hyperthyroidism. CDR3 nucleotide sequence: TGCGCCAGCAGCCAGGGACTAGCGGAAGGGAACAATGAGCAGTTCTTC. Encoded protein: CASSQGLAEGNNEQFF.